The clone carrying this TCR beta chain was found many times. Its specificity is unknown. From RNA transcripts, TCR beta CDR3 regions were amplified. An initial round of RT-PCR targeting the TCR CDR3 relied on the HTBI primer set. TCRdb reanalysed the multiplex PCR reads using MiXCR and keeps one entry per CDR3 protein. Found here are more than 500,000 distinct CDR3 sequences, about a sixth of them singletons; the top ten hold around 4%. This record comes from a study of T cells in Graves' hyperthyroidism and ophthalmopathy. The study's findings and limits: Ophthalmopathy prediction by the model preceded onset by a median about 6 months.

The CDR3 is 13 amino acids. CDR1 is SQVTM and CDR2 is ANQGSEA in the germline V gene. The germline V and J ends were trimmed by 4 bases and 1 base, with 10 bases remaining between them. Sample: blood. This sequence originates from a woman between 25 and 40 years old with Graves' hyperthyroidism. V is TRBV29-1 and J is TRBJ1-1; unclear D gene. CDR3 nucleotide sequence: TGCAGCGTTGGGTCCCCCGAGAACACTGAAGCTTTCTTT. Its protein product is CSVGSPENTEAFF.